The T cell receptor beta chain under discussion was sequenced for a study of identical twins. TCRdb redid the calling of the 5' RACE reads with MiXCR, one entry per CDR3 protein. The sample shows over 500,000 distinct CDR3 sequences, around 20% of them seen only once. The CDR3 length is 15 residues. Germline CDR1 and CDR2: ENHRY and SYGVKD. V shed 0 bases and J shed 8 bases, with 14 bases lying between them. The data were also submitted as part of a second study, on T cells expressing NK-cell markers. This second study says: Sorted CD3+CD56+NKG2C+, CD3+CD56+NKG2C- and CD3+CD56-NKG2C+ T-cell subsets were beta-chain profiled.

This clonotype was obtained from a woman younger than 30 in good health. Sequencing used CD4+ T cells sorted from blood. The V gene is TRBV10-3, the J gene TRBJ2-1; D gene unclear. In DNA form, the CDR3 reads TGTGCCATCAGTGAGTCGGTGGCTAAGCCTCATGAGCAGTTCTTC. Encoded protein: CAISESVAKPHEQFF.